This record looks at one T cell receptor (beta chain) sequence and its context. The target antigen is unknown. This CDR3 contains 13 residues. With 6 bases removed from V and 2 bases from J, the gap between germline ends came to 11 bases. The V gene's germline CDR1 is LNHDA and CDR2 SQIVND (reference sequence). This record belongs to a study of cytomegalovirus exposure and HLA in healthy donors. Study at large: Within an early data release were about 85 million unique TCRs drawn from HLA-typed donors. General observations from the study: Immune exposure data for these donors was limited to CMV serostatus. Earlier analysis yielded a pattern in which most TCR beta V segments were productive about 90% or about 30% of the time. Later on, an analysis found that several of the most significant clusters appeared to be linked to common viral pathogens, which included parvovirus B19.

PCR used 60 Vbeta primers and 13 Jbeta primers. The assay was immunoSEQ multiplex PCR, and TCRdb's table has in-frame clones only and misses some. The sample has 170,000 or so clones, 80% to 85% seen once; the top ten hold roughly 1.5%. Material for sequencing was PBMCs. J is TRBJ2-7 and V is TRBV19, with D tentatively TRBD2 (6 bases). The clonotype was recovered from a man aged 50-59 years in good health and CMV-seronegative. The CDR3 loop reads CASSRSGAYEQYF. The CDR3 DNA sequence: TGTGCCAGTAGCCGGTCGGGAGCCTACGAGCAGTACTTC.